This T cell receptor (beta chain) was captured in a study of T cells after yellow fever vaccination. TCRdb fed the 5' RACE reads into MiXCR, producing one record per CDR3 protein. The sample lists 350,000 to 450,000 distinct CDR3 sequences, roughly a sixth occurring once. This clonotype turned up a few times. V dropped 6 bases and J dropped 10 bases, with 19 bases sitting between them. The CDR3 is 15 residues long. Germline V gene sequence: CDR1 ENHRY, CDR2 SYGVKD. The V call is TRBV10-3, the J call TRBJ1-6; a weak D match, TRBD1 (6 bases). The clonotype was recovered from a man aged 18 to 29 who received the YFV17D yellow fever vaccine. The input for sequencing was PBMCs, taken before the yellow fever booster vaccination. In DNA form, the CDR3 reads TGTGCCATCAGCCCCGGGCAGGGGATTCCCTCACCCCTCCACTTT. The encoded protein is CAISPGQGIPSPLHF.